These 30 T cell receptor beta chains came from one sample sequenced in a study of blood T cells in healthy people across ages. Together with a sample-barcoded 5' primer, a J-beta primer mix was included in a second PCR lasting about 7 to 11 cycles. MiXCR, applied by TCRdb to the 5' RACE reads, yields one record per CDR3 protein. The data hold some 1.6 million distinct CDR3 sequences, with roughly a third observed a single time. The source material was blood. These receptors came from a woman in her twenties or thirties in good health.

J is TRBJ2-1 and V is TRBV3-1; the D is unclear. With 3 bases removed from V and 6 bases from J, the gap between germline ends came to 18 bases. Germline loops: CDR1 LGHDT, CDR2 YNNKEL (reference sequence). This CDR3 contains 16 residues. This CDR3 is CASSQTGQLSGNEQFF. The CDR3 DNA reads TGTGCCAGCAGCCAGACTGGGCAGCTGTCGGGCAATGAGCAGTTCTTC.

The sample holds a few counts of this clonotype. The J gene is TRBJ2-7, the V gene TRBV27; D gene unclear. The CDR3 has 15 residues. Germline V gene sequence: CDR1 MNHEY, CDR2 SMNVEV (reference sequence). V was pared by 0 bases and J by 2 bases, with 11 bases between. The CDR3 nucleotides are TGTGCCAGCAGTTTATCTCCTGGGAACCCCTACGAGCAGTACTTC. Amino acids: CASSLSPGNPYEQYF.

On this clonotype: At one boundary the junction diverges from the germline segment, which might be a read error. The genes are TRBV5-6 and TRBJ1-5; 8 bases fit TRBD1. CDR1 is SGHDT and CDR2 is YYEEEE in the germline V gene. The CDR3 is made up of 14 amino acids. DNA for the CDR3: TGTGTCAGCAGCTCGGGACAGGACAATCAGCCCCAGCATTTT. This gives the protein CVSSSGQDNQPQHF. Complete variable domain (other parts from reference TRBV5-6 and TRBJ1-5): DAGVTQSPTHLIKTRGQQVTLRCSPKSGHDTVSWYQQALGQGPQFIFQYYEEEERQRGNFPDRFSGHQFPNYSSELNVNALLLGDSALYLCVSSSGQDNQPQHFGDGTRLSIL.

This chain uses TRBV4-1 with TRBJ1-2; D possibly corresponds to TRBD1 (5 bases). V lost 0 bases, J lost 7 bases, and 12 bases lay in between. Germline assignment: CDR1 MGHRA and CDR2 YSYEKL. The CDR3 sequence is 14 residues long. CDR3 DNA: TGCGCCAGCAGCCAAGAAGAGGGCAGGGTTGGCTACACCTTC. This sequence encodes CASSQEEGRVGYTF.

Remarks on this clonotype: A much larger clone is a single base away; this may be a read error. The chain is built from TRBV7-2 and TRBJ2-7; no firm D call. Germline V gives CDR1 SGHTA, CDR2 FQGNSA. Trimming cost V 2 bases and J 0 bases, with 8 bases left between them. The CDR3 runs to 14 residues. This CDR3 is CASSLNWNSYEQYF. The CDR3 DNA follows: TGTGCCAGCAGCTTAAACTGGAACTCCTACGAGCAGTACTTC.

Concerning this clonotype itself: Likely a read error: the CDR3 ends without its conserved phenylalanine or tryptophan. The chain couples TRBV20-1 to TRBJ2-5, with 14 nucleotides matching TRBD2. CDR1 and CDR2 from the germline V gene are DFQATT and SNEGSKA (reference sequence). The V segment lost 6 bases and the J segment 5 bases; nucleotides outside the gene matches: 2. This CDR3 comprises 13 residues. For the CDR3, the DNA is TGCAGTGCCCGACTAGCGGGAGGGGAGACCCAGTACTGC. Translation: CSARLAGGETQYC.

The table lists this clonotype with a few counts. The chain recombines TRBV4-2 with TRBJ2-2; 12 bases agree with TRBD2. The V segment lost 1 base and the J segment 4 bases; nucleotides outside the gene matches: 4. Germline V gene lookup returns CDR1 LGHNA and CDR2 YNFKEQ. The CDR3 has 17 residues. Here the CDR3 reads CASSQASGGAGTGELFF. Written as DNA, the CDR3 is TGTGCCAGCAGCCAAGCTAGCGGGGGGGCCGGCACCGGGGAGCTGTTTTTT.

For this clonotype: A much larger clone is a single base away; this may be a read error. CDR3 sequence: CAISESAGSGASVLTF. The CDR3 bases are TGTGCCATCAGTGAGTCGGCGGGGTCTGGGGCCAGCGTCCTGACTTTC. The rearrangement joins TRBV10-3 to TRBJ2-6; TRBD2 might be the D (6 bases). This CDR3 is 16 amino acids long. Germline V gene lookup returns CDR1 ENHRY and CDR2 SYGVKD.

The chain couples TRBV27 to TRBJ2-7, with D perhaps assigned TRBD1 or TRBD2 (6 bases each). Germline values: CDR1 MNHEY, CDR2 SMNVEV (reference sequence). Trimming stripped 2 bases from V and 5 bases from J, with 16 bases between. The CDR3 totals 15 residues. CDR3 region: CASSLGTEGVHEQYF. CDR3 coding DNA: TGTGCCAGCAGTTTAGGAACGGAGGGGGTCCACGAGCAGTACTTC.

Notes on this clonotype: One junction end does not reproduce the germline sequence, and a read error may be involved. The chain joins TRBV9 to TRBJ2-5; D ambiguous. Germline V CDR1 and CDR2: SGDLS, YYNGEE. The CDR3 has 15 amino acids. CDR3 nucleotides: TGTACCAGCAGCGTCCTTTCGGCGGCCCAAGAGACCCAGTACTTC. This sequence encodes CTSSVLSAAQETQYF.

This clonotype was seen more than once but under ten times. The chain links TRBV5-1 to TRBJ1-1; D call uncertain. The V gene lost 0 bases and the J gene lost 1 base, with 10 bases spanning the gap. Germline V gives CDR1 SGHRS, CDR2 YFSETQ. The CDR3 is 15 residues long. This CDR3 is CASSLGGQQNTEAFF. DNA of the CDR3: TGCGCCAGCAGCTTGGGAGGGCAACAGAACACTGAAGCTTTCTTT. Complete variable domain (other parts from reference TRBV5-1 and TRBJ1-1): KAGVTQTPRYLIKTRGQQVTLSCSPISGHRSVSWYQQTPGQGLQFLFEYFSETQRNKGNFPGRFSGRQFSNSRSEMNVSTLELGDSALYLCASSLGGQQNTEAFFGQGTRLTVV.

The chain is built from TRBV11-1 and TRBJ2-5; 16 bases are a match to TRBD2. The J call could be wrong; TRBJ2-7 is a better fit for the DNA end. This CDR3 has 17 amino acids. CDR1 is SGHAT and CDR2 is FQDESV in the germline V gene (reference sequence). The CDR3 DNA reads TGTGCCAGCAGCTCTGGGACTAGCGGGAGGGCCACCGACGAGCAGTACTTC. Encoded protein: CASSSGTSGRATDEQYF.

In this sample, this clonotype turned up a few times. V gene TRBV7-8 combines with J gene TRBJ2-5; no reliable D call. V was trimmed by 6 bases and J by 5 bases, leaving 13 bases between them. Germline CDR1 SGHVS, CDR2 FQNEAQ. The CDR3 sequence is 13 residues long. This chain's CDR3 is CASRLSNWETQYF. CDR3 nucleotides: TGTGCCAGCAGACTGTCGAATTGGGAGACCCAGTACTTC.

V gene TRBV5-4 combines with J gene TRBJ2-6; 7 bases line up with TRBD1. This CDR3 contains 16 residues. Germline assignment: CDR1 SGHNT and CDR2 YYREEE (reference sequence). The V gene end was trimmed by 5 bases and the J gene end by 0 bases; junction bases not matched to a gene: 5. This chain's CDR3 is CASRMGQPSGANVLTF. CDR3 sequence (DNA): TGTGCCAGCAGAATGGGACAGCCCTCTGGGGCCAACGTCCTGACTTTC.

The chain is built from TRBV5-1 and TRBJ2-2, with 8 bases that match TRBD1. Trimming removed 3 bases from V and 7 bases from J; junction bases left unmatched: 8. Germline V gene sequence: CDR1 SGHRS, CDR2 YFSETQ. This CDR3 is built from 15 residues. Written as DNA, the CDR3 is TGCGCCAGCAGCTCCGTCCAGGGGGCGGTCGGGGAGCTGTTTTTT. Residues: CASSSVQGAVGELFF.

V is TRBV24-1 and J is TRBJ2-1; weak D call: TRBD2 (6 bases). Germline V gene sequence: CDR1 KGHDR, CDR2 SFDVKD. Trimming stripped 5 bases from V and 3 bases from J, with 10 bases between. The CDR3 is made up of 14 amino acids. In DNA, the CDR3 is TGTGCCACCAGTGTGCGGCGGGACTACAATGAGCAGTTCTTC. Translating it yields CATSVRRDYNEQFF.

This clonotype was seen a handful of times. Germline is not matched at one junction end, which may reflect a read error. The chain has TRBV20-1 and TRBJ2-4, with D perhaps matching TRBD1 (5 bases). The CDR3 consists of 14 residues. Germline V gene lookup returns CDR1 DFQATT and CDR2 SNEGSKA (reference sequence). The CDR3 loop reads CSARVQGGKNIRYF. The CDR3 nucleotides are TGCAGTGCTAGAGTCCAGGGCGGCAAAAACATTCGGTACTTC.

There are a few counts of this clonotype. The chain recombines TRBV2 with TRBJ2-7, with D possibly being TRBD1 (5 bases). The CDR3 has 12 residues. Germline loops: CDR1 SNHLY, CDR2 FYNNEI. V shed 7 bases and J shed 2 bases, with 9 bases lying between them. The CDR3 DNA is TGTGCCAGCACTTCGGACACCTACGAGCAGTACTTC. It encodes CASTSDTYEQYF.

This chain links TRBV5-5 with TRBJ2-7, with D possibly matching TRBD2 (7 bases). The CDR3 consists of 15 residues. The germline V gene has CDR1 SGHKS and CDR2 YYEKEE (reference sequence). Trimming cost V 4 bases and J 3 bases, with 17 bases left between them. CDR3 nucleotides: TGTGCCAGCAGCGCGAACAGGGAGGGATTCTACGAGCAGTACTTC. It translates to CASSANREGFYEQYF.

Worth noting for this clonotype: The junction and the germline gene differ at one end; a read error may be behind it. The genes are TRBV7-9 and TRBJ2-5; tentative D call: TRBD2 (5 bases). The CDR3 extends over 14 amino acids. CDR1 is SEHNR and CDR2 is FQNEAQ in the germline V gene (reference sequence). The CDR3 sequence: CTSSLGSLQETQYF. The CDR3 coding sequence is TGTACCAGCAGCTTAGGGAGCCTCCAAGAGACCCAGTACTTC.

This clonotype was detected a few times. The chain employs TRBV7-2 and TRBJ2-1; D tentatively reads TRBD1 or TRBD2 (6 bases each). V was pared by 10 bases and J by 1 base, with 11 bases between. This CDR3 comprises 13 residues. CDR1 and CDR2 from the germline V gene are SGHTA and FQGNSA. The CDR3 loop is CATGAGSYNEQFF. For the CDR3, the DNA is TGTGCCACGGGGGCAGGGTCCTACAATGAGCAGTTCTTC.

For this clonotype: The junction departs from germline at one end; a sequencing error may be responsible. This chain links TRBV5-1 with TRBJ2-3; 11 nucleotides agree with TRBD2. The CDR3 is 18 amino acids. The germline gives CDR1 SGHRS, CDR2 YFSETQ. CDR3 sequence: CAGSLGLAGGGRTDTQYF. CDR3 DNA: TGCGCCGGCAGCTTGGGCCTAGCGGGAGGAGGAAGGACAGATACGCAGTATTTT.

This chain connects TRBV20-1 to TRBJ2-7; D possibly corresponds to TRBD1 (6 bases). The V and J ends lost 4 bases and 3 bases respectively, with 13 bases between them. CDR1 DFQATT and CDR2 SNEGSKA come from the germline V gene (reference sequence). The CDR3 has 13 residues. As DNA, the CDR3 is TGCAGTGCTACACCGGACAGAAACTACGAGCAGTACTTC. It encodes CSATPDRNYEQYF.

The chain carries TRBV18 and TRBJ2-1; 7 bases map to TRBD2. Germline trimming cut 1 base from V and 6 bases from J; bases unmatched to any gene: 3. CDR1 and CDR2 (germline): KGHSH, LQKENI. The CDR3 is 14 residues long. The CDR3 is CASSPLAGLNEQFF. DNA for the CDR3: TGTGCCAGCTCACCACTAGCGGGCCTCAATGAGCAGTTCTTC.

The table lists this clonotype with many counts. This chain joins TRBV5-5 and TRBJ2-7, with 8 bases aligning to TRBD1. This CDR3 has 14 residues. CDR1 and CDR2 (germline): SGHKS, YYEKEE (reference sequence). After removal of 1 base from V and 5 bases from J, the junction contained 5 bases not matched to a gene. The CDR3 DNA reads TGTGCCAGCAGCTTGACAGGGGGGAATCACGAGCAGTACTTC. This translates into CASSLTGGNHEQYF.

This clonotype was found once. The chain employs TRBV10-3 and TRBJ2-3; TRBD2 matches at 7 bases. Trimming took 6 bases from V and 2 from J; bases not matched to a gene: 11. The CDR3 is 16 residues long. Germline-derived CDR1 and CDR2 are ENHRY and SYGVKD. DNA of the CDR3: TGTGCCATCAGGGCCCCGGATGGGGGGGACACAGATACGCAGTATTTT. Protein: CAIRAPDGGDTDTQYF.

This clonotype was detected a few times. The CDR3 region has the DNA TGTGCCAGCCATGAGAGTAGGGCGGAGACCCAGTACTTC. Amino acid sequence: CASHESRAETQYF. The chain recombines TRBV2 with TRBJ2-5; D unresolved. Trimming removed 8 bases from V and 5 bases from J, with 15 bases in between. This CDR3 contains 13 residues. CDR1 is SNHLY, CDR2 FYNNEI, per germline.

CDR3 DNA: TGTGCCAGCAGCCAGACGGGGACTAGCGGGAGTCTGTCCTACAATGAGCAGTTCTTC. Translating it yields CASSQTGTSGSLSYNEQFF. V is TRBV16 and J is TRBJ2-1; 14 nucleotides match TRBD2. V lost 3 bases, J lost 1 base, and 8 bases stayed unmatched. The germline gives CDR1 KGHSY, CDR2 FQNENV. The CDR3 is 19 residues long. The full variable domain, rest sourced from reference TRBV16 and TRBJ2-1, is GEEVAQTPKHLVRGEGQKAKLYCAPIKGHSYVFWYQQVLKNEFKFLISFQNENVFDETGMPKERFSAKCLPNSPCSLEIQATKLEDSAVYFCASSQTGTSGSLSYNEQFFGPGTRLTVL.

Concerning this clonotype itself: This may stem from a read error, because a much larger clone lies one nucleotide away. The rearrangement joins TRBV15 to TRBJ2-5; D unclear. The CDR3 has 14 residues. CDR1 is LNHNV, CDR2 YYDKDF, per germline (reference sequence). In nucleotides, the CDR3 is TGTGCCACCAGCGAAGAGAGTGGCCAAGGGACCCAGTACTTC. It is translated as CATSEESGQGTQYF. Full variable domain (missing parts from reference TRBV15 and TRBJ2-5): DAMVIQNPRYQVTQFGKPVTLSCSQTLNHNVMYWYQQKSSQAPKLLFHYYDKDFNNEADTPDNFQSRRPNTSFCFLDIRSPGLGDTAMYLCATSEESGQGTQYFGPGTRLLVL.

This clonotype was counted only a few times. V and J are TRBV12-3 or TRBV12-4 and TRBJ1-2; a weak D match, TRBD1 (6 bases). V lost 0 bases and J 9 bases, leaving 14 bases between the germline ends. This CDR3 contains 14 residues. CDR3 loop: CASSLASGAYSYTF. DNA of the CDR3: TGTGCCAGCAGTTTAGCGTCAGGGGCTTACAGCTACACCTTC.